The clone carrying this T cell receptor (beta chain) was picked up one time. Sequencing was performed with immunoSEQ multiplex PCR; in TCRdb, only in-frame clones are kept and a portion is missing. The top ten clones hold roughly 2% of a sample with roughly 400,000 clones, roughly 88% of them seen once. This sample stems from a study of blood T cell repertoires in COVID-19. Participants were placed into cohorts based on the clinical history they reported. The CDR3 length is 13 residues. Germline V gene data show CDR1 as SGHNT and CDR2 as YYREEE (reference sequence). Trimming cost V 1 base and J 4 bases, with 8 bases left between them.

The V and J genes are TRBV5-4 and TRBJ2-5, with no clear D. The source is a woman in her 40s with acute COVID-19. Sequencing was performed on PBMCs or T cells enriched from blood (not recorded which). CDR3 bases: TGTGCCAGCAGCTTGATCCTTTCAGAGACCCAGTACTTC. It codes for CASSLILSETQYF.